This T cell receptor beta chain originates from a study of OX40 agonist ivuxolimab in advanced cancers. Germline CDR1 MNHEY, CDR2 SMNVEV (reference sequence). The V gene lost 6 bases and the J gene lost 1 base, with 12 bases spanning the gap. The CDR3 has 14 residues. The assay was immunoSEQ multiplex PCR, and TCRdb's table has in-frame clones only and misses some. The sample includes tens of thousands of clones, more than 65% of them seen just once. The receptor's source is an adult with an advanced solid tumor such as melanoma, head and neck, liver or kidney cancer. Sequences were derived from CD4+ or CD8+ T cells sorted from blood, sampled in a trial of the OX40 agonist ivuxolimab. This chain links TRBV27 with TRBJ1-1, with D perhaps matching TRBD1 (6 bases). For the CDR3, the DNA is TGTGCCAGCAGCCTTCAGACAGGGAACACTGAAGCTTTCTTT. Translation: CASSLQTGNTEAFF.